This entry lists 28 T cell receptor beta chains sequenced from one sample in a study of cytomegalovirus exposure and HLA in healthy donors. PCR amplification relied on 60 Vbeta primers (plus 13 Jbeta primers). Using immunoSEQ multiplex PCR, the repertoire was profiled, and TCRdb retains in-frame clones only, with some absent. The repertoire holds around 200,000 clones, 80% to 90% seen once, with around 1.2% in the top ten. What was sequenced was PBMCs. These receptors all come from a girl aged 2-10 years in good health and CMV-seropositive.

The chain recombines TRBV19 with TRBJ1-5; no clear D gene. CDR1 and CDR2 from the germline V gene are LNHDA and SQIVND (reference sequence). V lost 9 bases and J 7 bases, leaving 13 bases between the germline ends. The CDR3 consists of 12 residues. The CDR3 nucleotides read TGTGCCAGCCCGGGGAGCAGACAGCCCCAGCATTTT. It encodes CASPGSRQPQHF.

This clone was seen only once. V usage is TRBV11-3 and J usage is TRBJ2-1; tentative D call: TRBD1 (6 bases). Germline V lookup: CDR1 SGHNT, CDR2 YENEEA. CDR3 length equals 13 residues. V lost 6 bases, J lost 6 bases, and 12 bases lay in between. CDR3 protein: CASSPGVSNEQFF. The CDR3 bases are TGTGCCAGCAGTCCAGGGGTCTCCAATGAGCAGTTCTTC.

The rearrangement uses TRBV18 and TRBJ2-3, with D uncertain. CDR1 KGHSH and CDR2 LQKENI come from the germline V gene. This CDR3 spans 13 amino acids. V was pared by 2 bases and J by 7 bases, with 10 bases between. The CDR3 is CASSPELLNTQYF. CDR3 coding DNA: TGTGCCAGCTCACCAGAACTGTTGAATACGCAGTATTTT. Combining the CDR3 with reference TRBV18 and TRBJ2-3 gives the whole variable domain NAGVMQNPRHLVRRRGQEARLRCSPMKGHSHVYWYRQLPEEGLKFMVYLQKENIIDESGMPKERFSAEFPKEGPSILRIQQVVRGDSAAYFCASSPELLNTQYFGPGTRLTVL.

Concerning this clone itself: At one end, the junction sequence differs from germline, possibly due to a read error. This chain uses TRBV7-7 with TRBJ2-2; the D is unclear. Germline CDR1 and CDR2: SSHAT and FNYEAQ (reference sequence). This CDR3 is 13 amino acids long. The CDR3, as DNA: TGTGCTAGCAGCTTAGAAATAACCGGGGAGCTGTTTTTT. Translated, it gives CASSLEITGELFF.

The V and J genes are TRBV7-8 and TRBJ2-1, with 11 bases lining up with TRBD2. Germline CDR1 is SGHVS and CDR2 is FQNEAQ. Trimming cost V 0 bases and J 7 bases; bases outside gene matches: 2. The CDR3 is 15 amino acids. The CDR3 sequence is CASSLARLAGNEQFF. The CDR3 bases are TGTGCCAGCAGCTTAGCTAGACTAGCGGGAAATGAGCAGTTCTTC.

V usage is TRBV6-1 and J usage is TRBJ2-7; 9 bases are shared with TRBD2. With 3 bases clipped from V and 9 bases from J, the junction kept 15 bases outside the gene matches. The CDR3 contains 16 residues. Germline V CDR1 and CDR2: MNHNS, SASEGT. CDR3 in amino acids: CASSETSGRDARVQYF. The DNA of the CDR3 is TGTGCCAGCAGTGAGACTAGCGGACGGGACGCTAGAGTGCAGTACTTC.

The chain employs TRBV19 and TRBJ2-1; D gene ambiguous. Per the germline V gene, CDR1 is LNHDA and CDR2 is SQIVND (reference sequence). With 3 bases removed from V and 2 bases from J, the gap between germline ends came to 14 bases. The CDR3 consists of 16 residues. The CDR3 DNA reads as TGTGCCAGTAGTATGCGCTCTAAGTTGGCCTACAATGAGCAGTTCTTC. Amino acids: CASSMRSKLAYNEQFF.

The J gene is TRBJ1-2, the V gene TRBV7-2; D remains unclear. Germline-derived CDR1 and CDR2 are SGHTA and FQGNSA. CDR3 length: 15 residues. Trimming cost V 5 bases and J 0 bases, with 13 bases left between them. Here the CDR3 DNA reads TGTGCCAGCAGCGCATTTTTGCCAGCTAACTATGGCTACACCTTC. It is translated as CASSAFLPANYGYTF. The full variable domain, with the rest looked up from reference TRBV7-2 and TRBJ1-2, is GAGVSQSPSNKVTEKGKDVELRCDPISGHTALYWYRQSLGQGLEFLIYFQGNSAPDKSGLPSDRFSAERTGGSVSTLTIQRTQQEDSAVYLCASSAFLPANYGYTFGSGTRLTVV.

The genes are TRBV19 and TRBJ1-2, with TRBD1 matching 7 bases. Per germline, CDR1 LNHDA and CDR2 SQIVND (reference sequence). The junction had 10 bases not matched to a gene; V was cut back by 6 bases and J by 3 bases. This CDR3 region has 15 residues. The CDR3 loop is CASRLDRVGDYGYTF. CDR3 DNA sequence: TGTGCCAGTAGACTCGACAGGGTGGGGGACTATGGCTACACCTTC. The full variable domain, rest sourced from reference TRBV19 and TRBJ1-2, is DGGITQSPKYLFRKEGQNVTLSCEQNLNHDAMYWYRQDPGQGLRLIYYSQIVNDFQKGDIAEGYSVSREKKESFPLTVTSAQKNPTAFYLCASRLDRVGDYGYTFGSGTRLTVV.

The chain couples TRBV11-3 to TRBJ1-1; D unclear. V was cut by 3 bases and J by 4 bases, with 12 bases left in between. CDR1 and CDR2 (germline): SGHNT, YENEEA. This CDR3 contains 14 residues. CDR3 amino acids: CASSFRGPGTEAFF. The DNA for the CDR3 is TGTGCCAGCAGCTTCCGCGGGCCGGGCACTGAAGCTTTCTTT.

The rearrangement uses TRBV7-3 and TRBJ1-1, with no clear D. The CDR3 covers 15 residues. V was cut by 6 bases and J by 0 bases, with 14 bases left in between. Germline values: CDR1 SGHTA, CDR2 FQGTGA. The CDR3 is CASSSYGGLNTEAFF. CDR3 nucleotide sequence: TGTGCCAGCAGTTCGTACGGAGGCCTGAACACTGAAGCTTTCTTT.

As DNA, the CDR3 is TGTGCCAGCAGCTTTTCCGGCTATGGCTACACCTTC. It specifies CASSFSGYGYTF. This rearrangement joins TRBV7-6 to TRBJ1-2; D not certain. V lost 3 bases and J lost 4, with 6 bases in between. This CDR3 comprises 12 residues. Germline V gene data show CDR1 as SGHVS and CDR2 as FNYEAQ.

This clone was counted only a few times. Its ends do not fully match the called genes, so a read error is possible. The gene calls are TRBV7-7 and TRBJ2-3, with 8 bases lining up with TRBD2. The CDR3 is made up of 14 amino acids. Per the germline V gene, CDR1 is SSHAT and CDR2 is FNYEAQ (reference sequence). The CDR3 protein is CASSLSGSPDTQYF. Here the CDR3 DNA reads TGTGCTAGCAGCCTGAGCGGGAGCCCAGATACGCAGTATTTT.

The gene calls are TRBV5-4 and TRBJ2-5; 14 positions agree with TRBD2. Germline trimming cut 4 bases from V and 5 bases from J; bases unmatched to any gene: 13. CDR1 SGHNT and CDR2 YYREEE come from the germline V gene (reference sequence). CDR3 size: 18 residues. This chain's CDR3 is CASSPKGLAGGLSETQYF. In DNA form, the CDR3 reads TGTGCCAGCAGCCCAAAAGGACTAGCGGGAGGCCTTAGTGAGACCCAGTACTTC.

The rearrangement joins TRBV30 to TRBJ2-3; 9 nucleotides line up with TRBD2. Looked up from germline, CDR1 is GTSNPN and CDR2 is SVGIG (reference sequence). Losses at the gene ends were 2 bases for V and 1 base for J; bases not matched to a gene: 1. CDR3 length: 14 residues. DNA of the CDR3: TGTGCCTGGAGTAGCGGGGGGCGCACAGATACGCAGTATTTT. Its protein is CAWSSGGRTDTQYF.

This sequence joins TRBV28 and TRBJ2-3, with 10 bases that match TRBD2. This CDR3 is built from 14 residues. Germline loops: CDR1 MDHEN, CDR2 SYDVKM. After removal of 7 bases from V and 6 bases from J, the junction contained 7 bases not matched to a gene. The CDR3 here is CASTSSGSWDTQYF. CDR3 DNA sequence: TGTGCCAGCACGTCTAGCGGGAGTTGGGATACGCAGTATTTT.

This clone was detected a few times. This chain links TRBV27 with TRBJ1-5, with D perhaps matching TRBD1 (5 bases). Germline CDR1 and CDR2: MNHEY and SMNVEV (reference sequence). This CDR3 is 15 amino acids long. The germline V and J ends were trimmed by 8 bases and 6 bases, with 20 bases remaining between them. CDR3 DNA: TGTGCCAGCTGGGGGGTGGCGGACATACTTCAGCCCCAGCATTTT. It is translated as CASWGVADILQPQHF.

This chain uses TRBV6-1 with TRBJ2-5; 10 positions match TRBD1. This CDR3 is 17 amino acids long. Germline V gives CDR1 MNHNS, CDR2 SASEGT. After removal of 3 bases from V and 4 bases from J, the junction contained 11 bases not matched to a gene. In DNA form, the CDR3 reads TGTGCCAGCAGTGATTCTGACAGGGGGCGGGTGTTAGAGACCCAGTACTTC. Its translation: CASSDSDRGRVLETQYF.

The rearrangement links TRBV18 to TRBJ1-1, with D perhaps TRBD1 (5 bases). CDR1 is KGHSH and CDR2 is LQKENI in the germline V gene. The CDR3 is made up of 16 amino acids. V was cut by 0 bases and J by 4 bases, with 15 bases left in between. CDR3 residues: CASSPPAGGVRTEAFF. The CDR3 DNA follows: TGTGCCAGCTCACCACCCGCGGGAGGGGTCCGCACTGAAGCTTTCTTT.

The V gene is TRBV5-1, the J gene TRBJ2-7, with TRBD2 identical over 8 bases. V trimming: 4 bases; J trimming: 3 bases; junction bases outside the gene matches: 6. This CDR3 spans 14 amino acids. The V gene's germline CDR1 is SGHRS and CDR2 YFSETQ. CDR3 amino acids: CASSESGRGYEQYF. In DNA form, the CDR3 reads TGCGCCAGCAGCGAAAGCGGGAGAGGCTACGAGCAGTACTTC.

As regards this clone: Within the sample, other DNA sequences also encode this same CDR3. The chain has TRBV29-1 and TRBJ2-7; 8 nucleotides agree with TRBD1. This CDR3 comprises 14 residues. Germline V gives CDR1 SQVTM, CDR2 ANQGSEA. V shed 5 bases, J shed 1 base, and the junction held 7 bases outside the gene matches. CDR3 amino acids: CSVLGQGASYEQYF. CDR3 coding DNA: TGCAGCGTTCTGGGGCAGGGGGCTTCCTACGAGCAGTACTTC.

The J gene is TRBJ2-7, the V gene TRBV16; possibly TRBD2 for D (6 bases). V was trimmed by 1 base and J by 2 bases, leaving 9 bases between them. The CDR3 contains 14 residues. Germline CDR1 KGHSY, CDR2 FQNENV. The CDR3 nucleotides are TGTGCCAGCAGCCAATTAGGAGGGACCTACGAGCAGTACTTC. Protein product: CASSQLGGTYEQYF. Based on the CDR3 plus reference TRBV16 and TRBJ2-7, the full variable domain is GEEVAQTPKHLVRGEGQKAKLYCAPIKGHSYVFWYQQVLKNEFKFLISFQNENVFDETGMPKERFSAKCLPNSPCSLEIQATKLEDSAVYFCASSQLGGTYEQYFGPGTRLTVT.

The gene calls are TRBV30 and TRBJ1-5; D gene unclear. The CDR3 spans 15 residues. The germline V gene has CDR1 GTSNPN and CDR2 SVGIG (reference sequence). Trimming pared 0 bases from V and 4 bases from J, leaving 13 bases between. The CDR3: CAWSVLSPLNQPQHF. CDR3 bases: TGTGCCTGGAGTGTACTGTCGCCGCTTAATCAGCCCCAGCATTTT. Using reference TRBV30 and TRBJ1-5 for the parts outside the CDR3, the full variable domain is SQTIHQWPATLVQPVGSPLSLECTVEGTSNPNLYWYRQAAGRGLQLLFYSVGIGQISSEVPQNLSASRPQDRQFILSSKKLLLSDSGFYLCAWSVLSPLNQPQHFGDGTRLSIL.

The rearrangement links TRBV2 to TRBJ1-1; 7 bases match TRBD1. V lost 6 bases to trimming and J lost 7 bases; unmatched junction nucleotides: 11. The CDR3 is made up of 14 amino acids. The germline V gene has CDR1 SNHLY and CDR2 FYNNEI. Written as DNA, the CDR3 is TGTGCCAGCAGCGTTCGGGAGGGGGCTGTTGAAGCTTTCTTT. Amino acids: CASSVREGAVEAFF.

The rearrangement uses TRBV5-4 and TRBJ2-1; 11 positions agree with TRBD1. This CDR3 is built from 16 residues. Losses at the gene ends were 0 bases for V and 5 bases for J; bases not matched to a gene: 4. CDR1 SGHNT and CDR2 YYREEE come from the germline V gene (reference sequence). In DNA form, the CDR3 reads TGTGCCAGCAGCTTGGGTGGACAGGGGGCTAACAATGAGCAGTTCTTC. This encodes CASSLGGQGANNEQFF.

The V gene is TRBV28, the J gene TRBJ2-3; D call uncertain. The CDR3 is 13 residues long. The V gene lost 5 bases and the J gene lost 2 bases, with 8 bases spanning the gap. CDR1 and CDR2 from the germline V gene are MDHEN and SYDVKM. CDR3 coding DNA: TGTGCCAGCAGTCCCGCGGCCACAGATACGCAGTATTTT. It translates to CASSPAATDTQYF.

V gene TRBV30 combines with J gene TRBJ2-1, with a tentative D call TRBD1 (7 bases). CDR3 length equals 13 residues. Germline V CDR1 and CDR2: GTSNPN, SVGIG (reference sequence). Trimming pared 5 bases from V and 7 bases from J, leaving 15 bases between. CDR3 residues: CAWGQEGSNEQFF. CDR3 nucleotides: TGTGCCTGGGGACAGGAGGGGTCTAATGAGCAGTTCTTC.

The J gene is TRBJ2-6, the V gene TRBV7-9; the D gene is possibly TRBD1 (6 bases). The CDR3 length is 19 residues. V was cut by 6 bases and J by 0 bases, with 21 bases left in between. Germline V gene lookup returns CDR1 SEHNR and CDR2 FQNEAQ (reference sequence). As DNA, the CDR3 is TGTGCCAGCAGGGAGACAATCCCGGGACACAGCTCTGGGGCCAACGTCCTGACTTTC. It encodes CASRETIPGHSSGANVLTF.